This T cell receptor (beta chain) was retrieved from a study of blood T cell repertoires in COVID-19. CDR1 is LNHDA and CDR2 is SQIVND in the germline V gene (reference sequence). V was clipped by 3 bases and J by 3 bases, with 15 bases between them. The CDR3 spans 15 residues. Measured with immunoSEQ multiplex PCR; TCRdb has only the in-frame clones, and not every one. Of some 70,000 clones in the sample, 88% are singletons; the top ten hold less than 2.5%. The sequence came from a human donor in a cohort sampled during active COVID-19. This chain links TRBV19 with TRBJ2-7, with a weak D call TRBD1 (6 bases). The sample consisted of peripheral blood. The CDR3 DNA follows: TGTGCCAGTAGTATTTTGAGGCAGGGGAGCTACGAGCAGTACTTC. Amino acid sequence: CASSILRQGSYEQYF.